This T cell receptor (beta chain) originates from a study of blood T cell repertoires in COVID-19. Turning to the study itself: T cells, B-cell-depleted T cells, or PBMCs provided the cDNA or gDNA that served as material.

This CDR3 region has 15 residues. The V and J ends lost 4 bases and 2 bases respectively, with 12 bases between them. Germline loops: CDR1 SGHNT, CDR2 YYREEE (reference sequence). In the study's own analysis: Nucleated cell counts were estimated from reference gene primer amplification. The data were produced by immunoSEQ multiplex PCR, yet TCRdb's version contains in-frame clones alone and is incomplete. The DNA gave D and trimming, while V, J and clone size come from that table. In the table there are about 200,000 clones, just under 85% of which are singletons. The chain joins TRBV5-4 to TRBJ2-2, with unresolved D. Sequencing was done on a sample of peripheral blood. This TCR derives from a human donor with acute or convalescent COVID-19. The donor label of this sample is uncertain. For the CDR3, the DNA is TGTGCCAGCAGCACCTACCTAGATAACACCGGGGAGCTGTTTTTT. Translated, it gives CASSTYLDNTGELFF.